This TCR beta chain came from a study of T cells in Graves' hyperthyroidism and ophthalmopathy. This clonotype was seen many times. What it binds is not known. Regions amplified from RNA transcripts were the TCR beta CDR3 regions. The TCR CDR3 was amplified in a first-round RT-PCR using the HTBI primer set. TCRdb re-derived calls from the multiplex PCR reads in MiXCR, one entry per CDR3 protein. Counted here are about 160,000 distinct CDR3 sequences, about 9.4% occurring once; the ten biggest clones make up less than 25%. The study, taken as a whole, reports: Ophthalmopathy, as predicted by the model, came a median about seven months after the prediction. The blood repertoire included most of the expanded thyroid clonotypes above 0.001.

After removal of 10 bases from V and 4 bases from J, the junction contained 4 bases not matched to a gene. Germline loops: CDR1 ENHRY, CDR2 SYGVKD. CDR3 length: 12 amino acids. Ahead of any ophthalmopathy symptoms, the blood sample was obtained at the first diagnosis of hyperthyroidism. Sequenced sample: blood. The rearrangement uses TRBV10-3 and TRBJ1-2, with 9 nucleotides matching TRBD1. This TCR came from a woman aged 18-29 years with Graves' hyperthyroidism that later progressed to Graves' ophthalmopathy. The CDR3 loop is CANGDRAYGYTF. Written as DNA, the CDR3 is TGTGCCAACGGGGACAGGGCCTATGGCTACACCTTC.